This is a list of T cell receptor beta chains from one sample in a study of blood T cell repertoires in COVID-19. Produced via immunoSEQ multiplex PCR; TCRdb's table is partial and in-frame only. The sample lists 60,000 to 90,000 clones; roughly 89% were seen once. The specimen was peripheral blood. The receptors stem from a man in his fifties with acute or convalescent COVID-19. CDR3s include the opening cysteine and the closing phenylalanine or tryptophan. A D gene is named only where the DNA matches it firmly. Where a row states a size, it is once, few, many or the class of an expanded clone; other rows omit it.

D	V	size	J	CDR3	DNA
-	TRBV7-2	-	TRBJ2-7	CASSPAYEQYF	TGTGCCAGCAGCCCAGCCTACGAGCAGTACTTC
TRBD1	TRBV9	-	TRBJ1-1	CASSVEGGAGTEAFF	TGTGCCAGCAGCGTAGAAGGGGGCGCGGGTACTGAAGCTTTCTTT
TRBD1	TRBV7-6	-	TRBJ2-7	CASSSASGSGGYEQYF	TGTGCCAGCAGCTCGGCCTCCGGCTCAGGGGGCTACGAGCAGTACTTC
TRBD2	TRBV6-5	-	TRBJ2-2	CASSRGRGRSGELFF	TGTGCCAGCAGCCGCGGGAGGGGGAGGAGCGGGGAGCTGTTTTTT
TRBD1	TRBV6-2/TRBV6-3	-	TRBJ1-2	CASSQMTGLRGYGYTF	TGTGCCAGCAGTCAGATGACAGGGCTACGAGGATATGGCTACACCTTC
TRBD1	TRBV6-5	-	TRBJ1-5	CASSRDSNQPQHF	TGTGCCAGCAGTCGGGACAGTAATCAGCCCCAGCATTTT
-	TRBV12-3/TRBV12-4	-	TRBJ2-2	CASSLALAGELFF	TGTGCCAGCAGTTTAGCTCTAGCAGGGGAGCTGTTTTTT
-	TRBV10-2	-	TRBJ1-1	CASSATGYEAFF	TGCGCCAGCAGTGCGACAGGATACGAAGCTTTCTTT
-	TRBV4-2	-	TRBJ1-2	CASSQGTRVSGYTF	TGTGCCAGCAGCCAGGGTACGAGGGTGAGTGGCTACACCTTC
-	TRBV14	-	TRBJ2-2	CASSQGQYTGELFF	TGTGCCAGCAGCCAAGGACAGTACACCGGGGAGCTGTTTTTT
-	TRBV5-1	-	TRBJ2-7	CASSLELAHEQYF	TGCGCCAGCAGCTTGGAACTAGCCCACGAGCAGTACTTC
TRBD1	TRBV11-3	-	TRBJ2-1	CASSSVGTGYGEQFF	TGTGCCAGCAGCTCAGTTGGGACAGGGTATGGTGAGCAGTTCTTC
-	TRBV11-2	few	TRBJ2-7	CASSLGDISEQYF	TGTGCCAGCAGCTTAGGGGACATTTCCGAGCAGTACTTC
-	TRBV29-1	once	TRBJ2-3	CSVDLAGDTQYF	TGCAGCGTAGACCTGGCGGGAGATACGCAGTATTTT
-	TRBV6-4	few	TRBJ1-3	CASTGQRVNTIYF	TGTGCCAGCACAGGACAAAGGGTAAACACCATATATTTT
TRBD1	TRBV4-3	-	TRBJ1-5	CASSPIQGINQPQHF	TGCGCCAGCAGCCCCATACAGGGGATTAATCAGCCCCAGCATTTT
-	TRBV28	-	TRBJ1-5	CASSNSNQPQHF	TGTGCCAGTTCTAATAGCAATCAGCCCCAGCATTTT
-	TRBV4-2	-	TRBJ1-3	CASSASGGNTIYF	TGTGCCAGCAGCGCAAGCGGGGGAAACACCATATATTTT
TRBD1	TRBV7-8	once	TRBJ1-6	CASSSQWTGMNSPLHF	TGTGCCAGCAGCTCCCAGTGGACAGGGATGAATTCACCCCTCCACTTT
TRBD1	TRBV4-1	-	TRBJ1-1	CASSLTTGGWGTEAFF	TGCGCCAGCAGCCTAACGACAGGGGGCTGGGGCACTGAAGCTTTCTTT
TRBD1	TRBV6-5	-	TRBJ1-4	CASSKQGINEKLFF	TGTGCCAGCAGTAAACAGGGGATTAATGAAAAACTGTTTTTT
-	TRBV6-2/TRBV6-3	-	TRBJ1-6	CASSFGLYRVGPPLHF	TGTGCCAGCAGTTTTGGGCTCTACAGGGTCGGTCCACCCCTCCACTTT
-	TRBV30	-	TRBJ2-3	CAWSKGGVGDTQYF	TGTGCCTGGAGTAAGGGCGGGGTCGGAGATACGCAGTATTTT
-	TRBV9	-	TRBJ2-4	CASSVTAGNKNIQYF	TGTGCCAGCAGCGTAACGGCGGGCAACAAAAACATTCAGTACTTC
-	TRBV6-5	-	TRBJ2-7	CASSYGGRGSYEQYF	TGTGCCAGCAGTTACGGAGGCAGGGGCTCCTACGAGCAGTACTTC
-	TRBV28	-	TRBJ1-2	CACGGGLDYGYTF	TGTGCCTGCGGGGGGGGTTTGGACTATGGCTACACCTTC
TRBD1	TRBV5-1	-	TRBJ2-7	CASSVGQGGMYEQYF	TGCGCCAGCAGCGTGGGACAGGGTGGTATGTACGAGCAGTACTTC
TRBD2	TRBV11-2	-	TRBJ2-7	CASTLRGDAYEQYF	TGTGCCAGCACCCTGCGGGGGGATGCTTACGAGCAGTACTTC